The 25 T cell receptor beta chains in this list originate from one sample, sequenced in a study of T cells in Graves' hyperthyroidism and ophthalmopathy. TCR beta CDR3 region amplification was performed from RNA transcripts. In the first-round RT-PCR of the TCR CDR3, the HTBI primer set was used. In TCRdb, the multiplex PCR reads were re-called with MiXCR into one record per CDR3 protein. The sample includes approximately 320,000 distinct CDR3 sequences, approximately 15% of them seen just once. The sequencing sample was made of blood. These TCRs come from a man aged 25-45 years with Graves' hyperthyroidism.

This clonotype was seen at least ten times. V and J are TRBV20-1 and TRBJ2-3; TRBD2 aligns across 8 bases. CDR1 and CDR2 (germline): DFQATT, SNEGSKA (reference sequence). With V trimmed by 0 bases and J by 4 bases, 9 bases remained unmatched. This CDR3 has 16 amino acids. CDR3 region: CSARDTRSGSPDTQYF. CDR3 DNA sequence: TGCAGTGCTAGAGATACCAGGAGCGGGAGCCCAGATACGCAGTATTTT.

This clonotype was detected once. Being one base from a much bigger clone, this may be a read error. The conserved phenylalanine or tryptophan normally closing the CDR3 is absent here, so this likely arose from a read error. J is TRBJ1-1 and V is TRBV6-1; TRBD1 agrees at 7 bases. After removal of 7 bases from V and 5 bases from J, the junction contained 10 bases not matched to a gene. CDR3 size: 14 residues. CDR1 and CDR2 from the germline V gene are MNHNS and SASEGT. The CDR3 protein is CASNGRTGGTEAFS. DNA for the CDR3: TGTGCCAGCAACGGCCGGACAGGAGGGACTGAAGCTTTCTCT.

The table lists this clonotype with many counts. V gene TRBV7-8 combines with J gene TRBJ1-2; D possibly corresponds to TRBD1 (6 bases). Germline-derived CDR1 and CDR2 are SGHVS and FQNEAQ. The CDR3 contains 12 residues. Between the trimmed V and J ends, which lost 3 bases and 7 bases, there was a span of 9 bases. The CDR3 DNA is TGTGCCAGCAGCTTCGGACAGTTTGGCTACACCTTC. Translated: CASSFGQFGYTF.

This rearrangement joins TRBV18 to TRBJ1-6, with unresolved D. Trimming left V 2 bases short and J 6 bases short, with 11 bases between. The germline CDR1 and CDR2 sequences are KGHSH and LQKENI. The CDR3 is 15 amino acids. In DNA, the CDR3 is TGTGCCAGCTCACCAAAAAGGCCGGTTAATTCACCCCTCCACTTT. Translation: CASSPKRPVNSPLHF.

In this sample, this clonotype turned up a few times. The chain couples TRBV7-3 to TRBJ2-3; perhaps TRBD2 as D (6 bases). The V gene lost 6 bases and the J gene lost 4 bases, with 14 bases spanning the gap. The CDR3 has 14 residues. CDR1 is SGHTA and CDR2 is FQGTGA in the germline V gene. The CDR3 loop is CASSVEGGADTQYF. In nucleotides, the CDR3 is TGTGCCAGCAGTGTGGAGGGCGGCGCAGATACGCAGTATTTT.

J is TRBJ2-4 and V is TRBV4-2; TRBD2 is a possible D gene (7 bases). CDR3 length equals 17 residues. Germline loops: CDR1 LGHNA, CDR2 YNFKEQ. With 0 bases removed from V and 1 base from J, the gap between germline ends came to 13 bases. The CDR3 region has the DNA TGTGCCAGCAGCCAAGATTCGGGCGGGGGCGCCAAAAACATTCAGTACTTC. Translated: CASSQDSGGGAKNIQYF.

The chain uses TRBV5-1 and TRBJ2-1; 11 bases fit TRBD2. Germline-derived CDR1 and CDR2 are SGHRS and YFSETQ. V lost 0 bases, J lost 4 bases, and 6 bases stayed unmatched. The CDR3 extends over 17 amino acids. The CDR3 region has the DNA TGCGCCAGCAGCTTGGTAGTAGCGGGAGGGCGTTACAATGAGCAGTTCTTC. Translated, it gives CASSLVVAGGRYNEQFF.

This clonotype came up many times. The rearrangement joins TRBV19 to TRBJ1-2; D unclear. Trimming stripped 5 bases from V and 4 bases from J, with 8 bases between. This CDR3 region has 12 residues. In germline, CDR1 is LNHDA, CDR2 SQIVND (reference sequence). CDR3 coding DNA: TGTGCCAGTAGTCCGAGGAGCTATGGCTACACCTTC. This encodes CASSPRSYGYTF.

The V call is TRBV9, the J call TRBJ1-1; possible D gene TRBD1, 6 bases. Trimming pared 2 bases from V and 2 bases from J, leaving 10 bases between. CDR3 length: 14 residues. Germline V gene sequence: CDR1 SGDLS, CDR2 YYNGEE. CDR3 loop: CASSVDSINTEAFF. The CDR3 coding sequence is TGTGCCAGCAGCGTGGACAGCATCAACACTGAAGCTTTCTTT.

Sample share makes this clonotype medium-sized. In DNA form, the CDR3 reads TGCAGTGCCCCCGACCGGGTAGGGTTGAGATATGGCTACACCTTC. The encoded protein is CSAPDRVGLRYGYTF. The V call is TRBV20-1, the J call TRBJ1-2, with D unclear. The CDR3 length is 15 residues. The germline gives CDR1 DFQATT, CDR2 SNEGSKA (reference sequence). V gave up 6 bases and J gave up 5 bases, with 22 bases separating them.

This clonotype showed up just a few times. A clone one base away is much larger, so this may be a read error. The chain is built from TRBV11-2 and TRBJ2-3, with TRBD2 matching over 10 bases. In germline, CDR1 is SGHAT, CDR2 FQNNGV. The CDR3 extends over 17 amino acids. CDR3: CASSNFPGLATPDTRYF. The CDR3 nucleotides are TGTGCCAGCAGCAATTTCCCGGGACTAGCGACCCCAGATACGCGGTATTTT.

This clonotype was seen at least ten times. The chain joins TRBV5-1 to TRBJ1-2; unclear D gene. The germline V gene has CDR1 SGHRS and CDR2 YFSETQ. The CDR3 loop spans 14 amino acids. Trimming removed 0 bases from V and 1 base from J, with 7 bases in between. The CDR3 DNA reads TGCGCCAGCAGCTTGGAGGGTCTTAACTATGGCTACACCTTC. This encodes CASSLEGLNYGYTF.

Of note for this clonotype: This CDR3 fails to terminate in the conserved phenylalanine or tryptophan, so it likely reflects a read error. The limits of the CDR3 on the DNA are not certain, so only TCRdb's listed CDR3 is given. The V call is TRBV5-6, the J call TRBJ2-5; the DNA was not compared with TRBD1, the D call given in the table. Germline CDR1 reads SGHDT; CDR2 reads YYEEEE. The CDR3 adds up to 18 amino acids, both ends counted. This chain's CDR3 is CASSTISLDRLDQETQYL.

This clonotype was recorded at least ten times. The chain joins TRBV15 to TRBJ1-6; TRBD1 aligns across 9 bases. Trimming cost V 2 bases and J 9 bases; bases outside gene matches: 11. The germline V gene has CDR1 LNHNV and CDR2 YYDKDF (reference sequence). This CDR3 contains 17 residues. In DNA form, the CDR3 reads TGTGCCACCAGCAGACCCAGCGGGGGACAGGGTGGTTCACCCCTCCACTTT. Translated, it gives CATSRPSGGQGGSPLHF.

V usage is TRBV19 and J usage is TRBJ2-1; 8 nucleotides agree with TRBD2. V was clipped by 7 bases and J by 6 bases; unmatched bases: 8. Per germline, CDR1 LNHDA and CDR2 SQIVND (reference sequence). CDR3 length: 14 residues. The CDR3 is CASKAGGIVNEQFF. The CDR3 DNA reads TGTGCCAGTAAGGCGGGAGGCATCGTCAATGAGCAGTTCTTC. Variable domain in full (rest from reference TRBV19 and TRBJ2-1): DGGITQSPKYLFRKEGQNVTLSCEQNLNHDAMYWYRQDPGQGLRLIYYSQIVNDFQKGDIAEGYSVSREKKESFPLTVTSAQKNPTAFYLCASKAGGIVNEQFFGPGTRLTVL.

The chain combines TRBV2 with TRBJ2-7; no clear D gene. Germline CDR1 is SNHLY and CDR2 is FYNNEI. CDR3 length: 14 amino acids. The V end lost 6 bases, the J end lost 2 bases, and 14 bases lay between the germline ends. CDR3 coding DNA: TGTGCCAGCAGGGCAATCGACGGCACCTACGAGCAGTACTTC. Its protein product is CASRAIDGTYEQYF.

This clonotype has at least ten counts. CDR3 in amino acids: CASSFVYGAGDSPLHF. The CDR3 DNA follows: TGCGCCAGCAGCTTCGTTTATGGTGCTGGAGATTCACCCCTCCACTTT. The chain employs TRBV5-1 and TRBJ1-6; D is undetermined. V lost 2 bases and J lost 8, with 17 bases in between. Germline V gene sequence: CDR1 SGHRS, CDR2 YFSETQ. This CDR3 has 16 residues.

Regarding this clonotype: One end of the junction fails to match germline, which may point to a read error. The chain couples TRBV20-1 to TRBJ2-1; no reliable D call. The germline V gene has CDR1 DFQATT and CDR2 SNEGSKA (reference sequence). The CDR3 runs 16 residues. The CDR3 bases are TGCGGTGCTAGAGATCTAAGCGCTCGCTCCTACAATGAGCAGTTCTTC. It specifies CGARDLSARSYNEQFF.

V gene TRBV9 combines with J gene TRBJ2-2; 11 nucleotides agree with TRBD1. The germline V gene has CDR1 SGDLS and CDR2 YYNGEE. The CDR3 loop spans 17 amino acids. The J segment lost 5 bases and the V segment lost 4 bases, leaving 10 bases of the junction unmatched. The CDR3 DNA follows: TGTGCCAGCAGCCCCGGACAGGGGGCATTTACGACCGGGGAGCTGTTTTTT. It is translated as CASSPGQGAFTTGELFF.

This clonotype was seen a few times. The V and J genes are TRBV6-1 and TRBJ2-1; 11 positions match TRBD2. The CDR3 consists of 15 residues. Germline CDR1 and CDR2: MNHNS and SASEGT. The ends lost 5 bases at V and 6 bases at J; junction bases unmatched: 6. CDR3 in DNA: TGTGCCAGCAGTTCCATAGCGGGAGGGACCAATGAGCAGTTCTTC. Translating it yields CASSSIAGGTNEQFF.

This clonotype was seen ten or more times. The chain employs TRBV3-1 and TRBJ1-5; tentative D call: TRBD1 (6 bases). Germline CDR1 and CDR2: LGHDT and YNNKEL (reference sequence). The CDR3 consists of 17 residues. With 2 bases removed from V and 2 bases from J, the gap between germline ends came to 16 bases. CDR3 protein: CASSQLHRERGNQPQHF. In nucleotides, the CDR3 is TGTGCCAGCAGCCAACTCCACAGGGAAAGGGGCAATCAGCCCCAGCATTTT.

CDR3 sequence (DNA): TGTGCCAGCAGCCCATGGGCCGCCGACACCGGGGAGCTGTTTTTT. Translation: CASSPWAADTGELFF. The rearrangement joins TRBV7-6 to TRBJ2-2; D is uncertain. Looked up from germline, CDR1 is SGHVS and CDR2 is FNYEAQ. CDR3 length equals 15 residues. The V gene lost 5 bases and the J gene lost 3 bases, with 13 bases spanning the gap.

Only one count was recorded for this clonotype. The rearrangement links TRBV19 to TRBJ2-3; 13 bases are shared with TRBD2. This CDR3 is 15 amino acids long. Germline-derived CDR1 and CDR2 are LNHDA and SQIVND (reference sequence). V shed 6 bases and J 4 bases; nucleotides not matched to a gene: 4. CDR3 in amino acids: CASRRTSGSPDTQYF. CDR3 nucleotides: TGTGCCAGTAGACGGACTAGCGGGAGCCCAGATACGCAGTATTTT.

This clonotype was counted at least ten times. This chain uses TRBV29-1 with TRBJ2-7; TRBD2 matches 10 bases. The CDR3 is made up of 13 amino acids. Germline V lookup: CDR1 SQVTM, CDR2 ANQGSEA. Trimming removed 4 bases from V and 4 bases from J; junction bases left unmatched: 4. For the CDR3, the DNA is TGCAGCGTTGGTTGGACTAGCGGATACGAGCAGTACTTC. The encoded protein is CSVGWTSGYEQYF.

J is TRBJ2-1 and V is TRBV28; 8 bases agree with TRBD2. The J call is in doubt because the DNA end fits TRBJ2-7 better. The CDR3 has 16 residues. The germline V gene encodes CDR1 MDHEN and CDR2 SYDVKM. In nucleotides, the CDR3 is TGTGCCAGCAGTTTATCACATAGCGGGAATTACAATGAGCAGTACTTC. It yields the protein CASSLSHSGNYNEQYF.